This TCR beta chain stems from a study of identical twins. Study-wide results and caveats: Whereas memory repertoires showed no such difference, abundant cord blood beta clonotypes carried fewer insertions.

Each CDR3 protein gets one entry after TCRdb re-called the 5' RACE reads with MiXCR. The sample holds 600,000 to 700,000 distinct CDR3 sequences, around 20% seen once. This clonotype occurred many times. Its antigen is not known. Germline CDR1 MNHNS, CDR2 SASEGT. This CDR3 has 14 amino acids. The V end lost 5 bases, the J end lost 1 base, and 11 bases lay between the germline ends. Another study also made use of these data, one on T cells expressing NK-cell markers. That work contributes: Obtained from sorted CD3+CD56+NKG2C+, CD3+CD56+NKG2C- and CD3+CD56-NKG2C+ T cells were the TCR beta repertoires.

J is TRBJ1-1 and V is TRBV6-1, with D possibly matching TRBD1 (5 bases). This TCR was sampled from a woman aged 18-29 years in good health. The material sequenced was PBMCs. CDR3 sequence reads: CASSTGTGNTEAFF. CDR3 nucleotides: TGTGCCAGCAGTACCGGGACGGGGAACACTGAAGCTTTCTTT.